This section outlines one T cell receptor beta chain sequence together with its context. The CDR3 has 14 residues. The V end lost 7 bases, the J end lost 4 bases, and 14 bases lay between the germline ends. Germline assignment: CDR1 MNHNS and CDR2 SASEGT. The record originates from a study of cytomegalovirus exposure and HLA in healthy donors. Assay: immunoSEQ multiplex PCR; the TCRdb copy retains only in-frame clones and omits some. The profile shows 55,000 to 75,000 clones, approximately 96% of them singletons. This receptor was obtained from a man aged 18 to 29 in good health and CMV-seropositive. V gene TRBV6-1 combines with J gene TRBJ2-1; D is perhaps TRBD2 (5 bases). The sequencing input was PBMCs. CDR3 loop: CASILVANYNEQFF. In DNA form, the CDR3 reads TGTGCCAGCATCTTAGTAGCGAATTACAATGAGCAGTTCTTC.